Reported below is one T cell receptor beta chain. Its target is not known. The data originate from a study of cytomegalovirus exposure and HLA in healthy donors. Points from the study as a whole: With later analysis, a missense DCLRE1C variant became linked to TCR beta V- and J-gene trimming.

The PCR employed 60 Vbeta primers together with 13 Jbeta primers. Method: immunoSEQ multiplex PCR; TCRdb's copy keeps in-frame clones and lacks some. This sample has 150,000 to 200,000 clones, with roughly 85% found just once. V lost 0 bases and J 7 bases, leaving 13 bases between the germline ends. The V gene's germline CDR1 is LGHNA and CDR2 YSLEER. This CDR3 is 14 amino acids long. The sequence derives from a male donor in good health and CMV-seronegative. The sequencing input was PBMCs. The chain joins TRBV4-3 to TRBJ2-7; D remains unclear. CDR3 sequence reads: CASSQDRQAWEQYF. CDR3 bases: TGCGCCAGCAGCCAAGATAGGCAGGCATGGGAGCAGTACTTC.